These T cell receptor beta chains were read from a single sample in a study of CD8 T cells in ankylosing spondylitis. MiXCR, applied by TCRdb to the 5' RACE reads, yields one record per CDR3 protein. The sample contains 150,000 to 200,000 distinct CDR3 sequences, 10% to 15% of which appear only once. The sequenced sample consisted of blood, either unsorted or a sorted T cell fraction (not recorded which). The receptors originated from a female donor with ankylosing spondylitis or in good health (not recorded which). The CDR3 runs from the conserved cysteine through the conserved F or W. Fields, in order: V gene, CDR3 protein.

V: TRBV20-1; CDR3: CSLWEWTGTQPQHF
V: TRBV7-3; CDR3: CASSPGSGAFF
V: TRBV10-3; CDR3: CATQGQLAYEQYF
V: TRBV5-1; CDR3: CASNQGVTNEKLFF
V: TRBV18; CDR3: CASSPERAARTDTQYF
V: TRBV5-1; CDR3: CASSFPSGSVRVEQFF
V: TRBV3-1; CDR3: CASSSVVYEQFF
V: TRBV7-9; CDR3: CASSLFPGEDEQFF
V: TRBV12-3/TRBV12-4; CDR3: CASSDGPPTHEQYF
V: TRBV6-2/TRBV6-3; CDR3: CASSKGTGDLISEAFF
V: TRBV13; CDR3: CASSRRLAGRRNEQFF
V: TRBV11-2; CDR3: CASSLVVGGRAESPDTQYF
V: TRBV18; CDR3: CASSPGQGIEAQYF
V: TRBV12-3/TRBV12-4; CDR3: CASSLSRGFNSPLHF
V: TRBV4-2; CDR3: CASSQEQGSSYNEQFF
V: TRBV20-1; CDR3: CSATRQVYNSPLHF
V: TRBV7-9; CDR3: CASSSAWSEKLFF
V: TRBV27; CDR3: CASSFLYRDHEQYF
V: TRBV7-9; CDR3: CASRPGLANNEQFF
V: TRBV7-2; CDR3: CASSSWGSSYNEQFF
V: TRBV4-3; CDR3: CASSQDTTSGSQLFF
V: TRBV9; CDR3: CASSTPALGSSYNEQFF
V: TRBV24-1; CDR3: CATSLNGDTQYF
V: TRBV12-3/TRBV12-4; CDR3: CASSFEWINYGYTF
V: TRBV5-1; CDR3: CASSMTGEVQTQYF
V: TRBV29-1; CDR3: CSLNLGGRGGATDTQYF
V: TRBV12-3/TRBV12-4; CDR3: CASSRGQDDQETQYF
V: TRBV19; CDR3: CASSALRDREDEQFF
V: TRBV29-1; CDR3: CSVDGLAGGRETQYF
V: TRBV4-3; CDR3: CASSPRPGTNEKLFF
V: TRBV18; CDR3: CASSPPGRPGGFSYNEQFF
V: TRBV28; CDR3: CASSLFGRLAGGPGSYEQYF
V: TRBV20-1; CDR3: CSAESEGEVNEQYF
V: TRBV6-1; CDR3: CASSLNGQPQHF
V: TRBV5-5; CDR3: CASSKEQDFNQPQHF
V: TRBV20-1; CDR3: CSARDSLRGKETQYF
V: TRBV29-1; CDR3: CSVVGWTGELFF
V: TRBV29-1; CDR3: CSVDAGSLETQYF
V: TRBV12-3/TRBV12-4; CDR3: CASRSTSGTGELFF
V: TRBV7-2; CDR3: CASSLGAAGGRETQYF
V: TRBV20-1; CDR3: CSARGTSGRSQETQYF
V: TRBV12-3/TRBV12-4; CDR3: CASRPTGSHEQYF
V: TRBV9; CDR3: CASSAPGQGGTGELFF
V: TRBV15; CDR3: CATSREGETQYF
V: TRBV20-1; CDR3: CSATGEAGGRSYEQYF
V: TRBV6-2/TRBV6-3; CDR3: CASYWTGGWTDTQYF
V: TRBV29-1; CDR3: CSVVYRGADTQYF
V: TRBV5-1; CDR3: CASSLPSGANVLTF
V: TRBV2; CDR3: CASRQPRGLADLGNEQFF
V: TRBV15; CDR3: CATSRDPQGGELFF
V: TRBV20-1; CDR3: CSAAGTGLFQETQYF
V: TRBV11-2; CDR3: CASSGRLAGGGTDTQYF
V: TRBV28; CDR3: CASSLVNLNTEAFF
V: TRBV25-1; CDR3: CASSSGSFSGNTIYF
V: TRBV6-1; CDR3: CASRVEWTADTQYF
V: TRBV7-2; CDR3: CATRAGRGVADTQYF
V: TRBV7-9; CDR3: CASSLAFSGENEQFF
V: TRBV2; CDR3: CASSERVPNEKLFF
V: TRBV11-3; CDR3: CASRYSGSPFSEQFF